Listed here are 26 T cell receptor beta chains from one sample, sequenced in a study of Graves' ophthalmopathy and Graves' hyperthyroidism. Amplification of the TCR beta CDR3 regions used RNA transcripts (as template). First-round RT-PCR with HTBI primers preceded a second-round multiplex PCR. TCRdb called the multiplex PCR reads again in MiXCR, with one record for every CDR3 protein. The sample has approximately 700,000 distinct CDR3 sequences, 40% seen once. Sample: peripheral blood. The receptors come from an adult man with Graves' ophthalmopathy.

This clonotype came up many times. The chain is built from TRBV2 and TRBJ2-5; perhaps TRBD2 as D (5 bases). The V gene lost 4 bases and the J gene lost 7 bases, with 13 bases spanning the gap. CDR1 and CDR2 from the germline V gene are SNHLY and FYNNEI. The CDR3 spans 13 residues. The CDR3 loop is CASSVDSLGTQYF. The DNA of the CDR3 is TGTGCCAGCAGTGTGGACTCCCTCGGGACCCAGTACTTC.

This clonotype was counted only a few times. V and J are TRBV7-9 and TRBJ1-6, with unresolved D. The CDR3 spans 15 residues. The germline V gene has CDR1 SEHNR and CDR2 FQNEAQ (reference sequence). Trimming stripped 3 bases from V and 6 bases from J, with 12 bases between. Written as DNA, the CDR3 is TGTGCCAGCAGCTTGTACCTGGGTCCTAATTCACCCCTCCACTTT. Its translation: CASSLYLGPNSPLHF.

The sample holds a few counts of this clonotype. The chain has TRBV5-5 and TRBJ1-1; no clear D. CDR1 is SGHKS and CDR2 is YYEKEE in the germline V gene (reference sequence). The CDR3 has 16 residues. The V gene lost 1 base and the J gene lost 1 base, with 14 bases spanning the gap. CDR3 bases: TGTGCCAGCAGCTTGACTTCGACGGCAGGGAACACTGAAGCTTTCTTT. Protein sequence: CASSLTSTAGNTEAFF. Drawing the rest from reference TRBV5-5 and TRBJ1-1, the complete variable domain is DAGVTQSPTHLIKTRGQQVTLRCSPISGHKSVSWYQQVLGQGPQFIFQYYEKEERGRGNFPDRFSARQFPNYSSELNVNALLLGDSALYLCASSLTSTAGNTEAFFGQGTRLTVV.

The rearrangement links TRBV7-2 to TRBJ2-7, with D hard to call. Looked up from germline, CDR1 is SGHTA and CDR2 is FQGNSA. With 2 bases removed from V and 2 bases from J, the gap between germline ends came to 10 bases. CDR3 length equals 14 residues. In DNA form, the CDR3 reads TGTGCCAGCAGCTTAATGGTAGGGCCCTACGAGCAGTACTTC. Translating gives CASSLMVGPYEQYF.

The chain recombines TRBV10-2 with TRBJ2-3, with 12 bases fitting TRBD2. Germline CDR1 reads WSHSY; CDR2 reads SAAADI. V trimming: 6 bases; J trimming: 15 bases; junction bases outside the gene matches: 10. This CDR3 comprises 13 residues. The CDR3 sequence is CASRETSGGPLYF. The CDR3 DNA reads TGCGCCAGCAGAGAGACTAGCGGGGGCCCCTTATATTTT.

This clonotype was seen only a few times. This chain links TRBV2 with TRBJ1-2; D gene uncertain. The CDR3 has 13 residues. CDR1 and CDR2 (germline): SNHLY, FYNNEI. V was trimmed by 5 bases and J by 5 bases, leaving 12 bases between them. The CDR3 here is CASSLKGFYGYTF. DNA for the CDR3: TGTGCCAGCAGTTTGAAGGGTTTTTATGGCTACACCTTC.

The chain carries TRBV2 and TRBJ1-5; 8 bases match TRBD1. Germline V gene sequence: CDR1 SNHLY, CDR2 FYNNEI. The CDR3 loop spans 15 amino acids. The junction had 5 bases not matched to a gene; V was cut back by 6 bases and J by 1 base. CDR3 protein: CASSEGQASNQPQHF. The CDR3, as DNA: TGTGCCAGCAGCGAGGGACAGGCAAGCAATCAGCCCCAGCATTTT.

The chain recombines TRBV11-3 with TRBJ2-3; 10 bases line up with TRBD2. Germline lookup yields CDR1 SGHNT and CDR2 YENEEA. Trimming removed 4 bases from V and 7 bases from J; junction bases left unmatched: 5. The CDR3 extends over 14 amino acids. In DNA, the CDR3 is TGTGCCAGCAGCTCGAGACTAGCGGGTTATACGCAGTATTTT. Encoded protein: CASSSRLAGYTQYF. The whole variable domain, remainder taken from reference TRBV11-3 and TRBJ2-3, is EAGVVQSPRYKIIEKKQPVAFWCNPISGHNTLYWYLQNLGQGPELLIRYENEEAVDDSQLPKDRFSAERLKGVDSTLKIQPAELGDSAVYLCASSSRLAGYTQYFGPGTRLTVL.

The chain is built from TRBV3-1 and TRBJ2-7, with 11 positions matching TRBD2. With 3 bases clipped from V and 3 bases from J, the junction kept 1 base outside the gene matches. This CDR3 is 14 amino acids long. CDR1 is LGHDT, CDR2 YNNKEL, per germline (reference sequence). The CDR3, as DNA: TGTGCCAGCAGCCAGGGACTAGCGGACTACGAGCAGTACTTC. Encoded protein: CASSQGLADYEQYF.

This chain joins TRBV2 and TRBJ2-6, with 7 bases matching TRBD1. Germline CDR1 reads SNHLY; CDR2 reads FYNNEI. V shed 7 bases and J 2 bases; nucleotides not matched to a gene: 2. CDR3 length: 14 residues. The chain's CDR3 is CASKGAAGANVLTF. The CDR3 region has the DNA TGTGCCAGCAAGGGGGCAGCTGGGGCCAACGTCCTGACTTTC.

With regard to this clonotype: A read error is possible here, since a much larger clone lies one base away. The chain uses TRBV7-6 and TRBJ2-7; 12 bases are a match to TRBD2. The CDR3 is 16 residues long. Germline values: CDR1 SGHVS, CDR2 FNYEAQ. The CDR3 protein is CASSQLAGGRNYGQYF. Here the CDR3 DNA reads TGTGCCAGCAGCCAGCTAGCGGGAGGGCGGAACTACGGGCAGTACTTC.

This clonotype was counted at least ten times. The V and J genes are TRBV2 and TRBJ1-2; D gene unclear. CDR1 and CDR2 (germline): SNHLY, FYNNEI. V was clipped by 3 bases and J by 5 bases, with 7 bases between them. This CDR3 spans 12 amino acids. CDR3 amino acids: CASSDVGYGYTF. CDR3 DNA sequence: TGTGCCAGCAGTGACGTTGGGTATGGCTACACCTTC.

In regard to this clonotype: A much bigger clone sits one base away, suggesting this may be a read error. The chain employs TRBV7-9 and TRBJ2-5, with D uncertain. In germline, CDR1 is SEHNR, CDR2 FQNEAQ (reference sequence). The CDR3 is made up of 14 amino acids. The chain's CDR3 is CASSLVGYPEAQYF. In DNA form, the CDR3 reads TGTGCCAGCAGCTTAGTGGGATATCCAGAGGCCCAGTACTTC.

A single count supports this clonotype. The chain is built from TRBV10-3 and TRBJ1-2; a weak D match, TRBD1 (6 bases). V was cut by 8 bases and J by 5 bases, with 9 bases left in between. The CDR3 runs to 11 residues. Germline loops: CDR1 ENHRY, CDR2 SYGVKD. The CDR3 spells CAIGGAYGYTF. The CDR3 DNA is TGTGCCATCGGGGGGGCGTATGGCTACACCTTC.

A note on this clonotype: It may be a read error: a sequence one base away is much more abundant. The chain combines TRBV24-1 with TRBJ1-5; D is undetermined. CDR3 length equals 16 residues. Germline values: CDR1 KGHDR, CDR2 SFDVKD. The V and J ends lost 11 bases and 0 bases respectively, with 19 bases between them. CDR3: CASRPSELRSNQPQHF. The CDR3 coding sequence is TGTGCCAGCAGACCCAGCGAACTCCGTAGCAATCAGCCCCAGCATTTT.

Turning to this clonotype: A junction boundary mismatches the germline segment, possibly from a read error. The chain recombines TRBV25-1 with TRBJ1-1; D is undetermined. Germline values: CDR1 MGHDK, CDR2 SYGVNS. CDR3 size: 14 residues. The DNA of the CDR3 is TGTGCCAGCAGTTACGGACCGAGGAACACTGAAGTTTTCTTT. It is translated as CASSYGPRNTEVFF.

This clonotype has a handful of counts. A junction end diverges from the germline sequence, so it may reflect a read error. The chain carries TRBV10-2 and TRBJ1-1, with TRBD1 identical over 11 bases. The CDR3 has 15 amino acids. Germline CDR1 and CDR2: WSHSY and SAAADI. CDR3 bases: TGTGCCAGCAGCACCGGGACAGGGGGTTTCACTGAAGCTTTCTTT. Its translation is CASSTGTGGFTEAFF.

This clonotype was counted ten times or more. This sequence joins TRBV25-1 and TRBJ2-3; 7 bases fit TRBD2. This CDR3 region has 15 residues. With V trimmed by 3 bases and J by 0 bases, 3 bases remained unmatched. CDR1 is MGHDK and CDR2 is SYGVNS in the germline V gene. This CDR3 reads CASSDERGSTDTQYF. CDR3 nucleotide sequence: TGTGCCAGCAGTGATGAGCGGGGTAGCACAGATACGCAGTATTTT.

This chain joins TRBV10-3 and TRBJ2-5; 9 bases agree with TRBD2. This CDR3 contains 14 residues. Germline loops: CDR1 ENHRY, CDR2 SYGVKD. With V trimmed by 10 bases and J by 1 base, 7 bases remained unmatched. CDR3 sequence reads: CASTFSGGQETQYF. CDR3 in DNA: TGTGCCAGCACGTTTAGCGGGGGCCAAGAGACCCAGTACTTC.

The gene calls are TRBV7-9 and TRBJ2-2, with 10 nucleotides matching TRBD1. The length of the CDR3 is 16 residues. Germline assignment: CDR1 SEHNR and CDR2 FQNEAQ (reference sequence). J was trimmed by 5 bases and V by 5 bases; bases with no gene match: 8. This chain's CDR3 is CASSPRDRGRTGELFF. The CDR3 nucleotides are TGTGCCAGCAGCCCGCGGGACAGGGGACGGACCGGGGAGCTGTTTTTT.

The CDR3 coding sequence is TGCAGTGCTAGGAGGATGAGCTCCTACGAGCAGTACTTC. Amino acids: CSARRMSSYEQYF. J is TRBJ2-7 and V is TRBV20-1; D remains unclear. The CDR3 runs to 13 residues. Germline lookup yields CDR1 DFQATT and CDR2 SNEGSKA (reference sequence). Trimming left V 3 bases short and J 0 bases short, with 9 bases between.

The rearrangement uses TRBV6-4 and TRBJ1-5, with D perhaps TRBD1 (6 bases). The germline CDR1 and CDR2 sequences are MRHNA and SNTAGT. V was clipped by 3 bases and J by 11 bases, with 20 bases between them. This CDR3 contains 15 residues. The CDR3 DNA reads TGTGCCAGCAGTGAGGGGGCTGCTAACGGGCGGACCCAGCATTTT. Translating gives CASSEGAANGRTQHF.

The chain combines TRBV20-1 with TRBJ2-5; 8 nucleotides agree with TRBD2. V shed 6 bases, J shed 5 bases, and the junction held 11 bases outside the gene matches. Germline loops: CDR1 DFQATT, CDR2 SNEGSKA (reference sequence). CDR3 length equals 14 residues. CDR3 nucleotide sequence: TGCAGTGCCGTCCTAGGCGGGAGGCCTGAGACCCAGTACTTC. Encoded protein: CSAVLGGRPETQYF.

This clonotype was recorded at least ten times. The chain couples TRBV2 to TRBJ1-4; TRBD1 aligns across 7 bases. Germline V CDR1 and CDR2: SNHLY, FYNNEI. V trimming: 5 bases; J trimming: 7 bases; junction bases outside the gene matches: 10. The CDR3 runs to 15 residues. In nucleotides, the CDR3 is TGTGCCAGCAGTTCGGGGGACAGCACTGGTGAAAAACTGTTTTTT. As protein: CASSSGDSTGEKLFF.

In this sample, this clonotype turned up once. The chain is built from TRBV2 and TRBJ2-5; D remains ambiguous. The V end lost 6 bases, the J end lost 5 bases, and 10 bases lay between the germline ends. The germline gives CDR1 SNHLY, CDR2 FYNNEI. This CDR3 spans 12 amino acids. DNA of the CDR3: TGTGCCAGCAGCCCTATCGAGGAGACCCAGTACTTC. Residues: CASSPIEETQYF.

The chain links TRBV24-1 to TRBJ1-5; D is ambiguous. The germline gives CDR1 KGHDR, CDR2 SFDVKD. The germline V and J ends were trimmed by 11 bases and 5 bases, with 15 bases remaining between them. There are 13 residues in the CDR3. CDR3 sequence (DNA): TGTGCCAGCAGCCGACAAGGGTATCAGCCCCAGCATTTT. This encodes CASSRQGYQPQHF.